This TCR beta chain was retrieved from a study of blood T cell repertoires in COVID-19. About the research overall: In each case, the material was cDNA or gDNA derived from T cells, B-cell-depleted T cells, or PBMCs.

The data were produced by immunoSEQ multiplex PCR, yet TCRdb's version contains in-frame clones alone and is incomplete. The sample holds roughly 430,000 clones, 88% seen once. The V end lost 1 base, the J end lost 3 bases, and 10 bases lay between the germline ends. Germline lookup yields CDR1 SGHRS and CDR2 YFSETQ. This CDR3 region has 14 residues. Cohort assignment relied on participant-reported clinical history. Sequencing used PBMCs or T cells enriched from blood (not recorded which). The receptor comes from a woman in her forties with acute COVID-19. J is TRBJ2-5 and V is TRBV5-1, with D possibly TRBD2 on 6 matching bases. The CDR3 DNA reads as TGCGCCAGCAGCTTGATGTCGGGGGAAGAGACCCAGTACTTC. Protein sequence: CASSLMSGEETQYF.